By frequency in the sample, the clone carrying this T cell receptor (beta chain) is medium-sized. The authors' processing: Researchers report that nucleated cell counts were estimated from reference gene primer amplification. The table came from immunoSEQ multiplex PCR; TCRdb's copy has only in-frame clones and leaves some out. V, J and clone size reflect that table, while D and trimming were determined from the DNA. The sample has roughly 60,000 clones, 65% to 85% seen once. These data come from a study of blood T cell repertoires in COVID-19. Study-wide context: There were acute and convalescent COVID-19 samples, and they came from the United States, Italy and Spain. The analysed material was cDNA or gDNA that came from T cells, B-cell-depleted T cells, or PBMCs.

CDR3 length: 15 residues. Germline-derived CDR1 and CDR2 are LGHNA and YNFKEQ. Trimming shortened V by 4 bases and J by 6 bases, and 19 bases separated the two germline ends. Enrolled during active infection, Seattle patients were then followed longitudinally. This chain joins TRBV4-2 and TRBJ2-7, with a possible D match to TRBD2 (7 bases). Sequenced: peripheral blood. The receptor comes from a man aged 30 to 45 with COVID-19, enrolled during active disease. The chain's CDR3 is CASSRGAGEIGEQYF. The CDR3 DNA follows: TGTGCCAGCAGCCGGGGGGCGGGGGAAATTGGCGAGCAGTACTTC.